The rows below give T cell receptor beta chains drawn from one sample of a study of T cell responses to AZD1222 COVID-19 vaccine. Profiling relied on immunoSEQ multiplex PCR, and the TCRdb table lists in-frame clones only, not all of them. The sample has some 130,000 clones, 93% seen once. The source material was peripheral blood, sampled on day 0 of AZD1222 vaccination. The receptor set was obtained from an adult in good health. Both conserved end residues are part of each CDR3. D genes are given only for firm matches. Clone size appears in some rows only: once, few, many, or a class for an expanded clone.

clone_size j_call d_call v_call cdr3_nt cdr3_aa
. TRBJ1-1 TRBD1 TRBV20-1 TGCAGTGCTATCAGGGGGCATGAAACTTTCTTT CSAIRGHETFF
. TRBJ1-1 . TRBV5-4 TGTGCCAGCAGCTTGAGGGGCGGCAGGATGAACACTGAAGCTTTCTTT CASSLRGGRMNTEAFF
. TRBJ1-1 . TRBV6-5 TGTGCCAGCAGTTACGCGGAGATGAACACTGAAGCTTTCTTT CASSYAEMNTEAFF
. TRBJ1-1 . TRBV28 TGTGCCAGCAGTACCTTCCAGGGCTCCAACACTGAAGCTTTCTTT CASSTFQGSNTEAFF
once TRBJ1-3 . TRBV28 TGTGCCAGCAGTTTAGCCGCTGGAAACACCATATATTTT CASSLAAGNTIYF
. TRBJ1-1 TRBD1 TRBV19 TGTGCCAGTAGTTATACAGGGGACACTGAAGCTTTCTTT CASSYTGDTEAFF
. TRBJ2-5 TRBD2 TRBV11-3 TGTGCCAGCAGCTCCGGGACTAGCGGGAGCGATGGGGAGACCCAGTACTTC CASSSGTSGSDGETQYF
. TRBJ2-3 . TRBV4-1 TGCGCCAGCAGCCAAATCGGGGAGACTAGCACAGATACGCAGTATTTT CASSQIGETSTDTQYF
. TRBJ1-2 TRBD1 TRBV2 TGTGCCAGCAGTGACGGGGACAGGGTGGTAGATGGCTACACCTTC CASSDGDRVVDGYTF
. TRBJ1-6 . TRBV7-9 TGTGCCAGCAGTGTACTTGATTCACCCCTCCACTTT CASSVLDSPLHF
once TRBJ2-5 . TRBV11-2 TGTGCCAGCAGCTCCGGGACGCGAGAAGAGACCCAGTACTTC CASSSGTREETQYF
. TRBJ2-4 . TRBV10-3 TGTGCCATCAGTGACAGTTCCCACTTAGCCAAAAACATTCAGTACTTC CAISDSSHLAKNIQYF
. TRBJ1-2 TRBD1 TRBV10-3 TGTGCCATCAAAGGACAGGGGGCTAATGGCTACACCTTC CAIKGQGANGYTF
. TRBJ1-1 . TRBV12-2 TGTGCAAGTCGCTTAGTGTACGGGACCCGAATTGAGGGGAACACTGAAGCTTTCTTT CASRLVYGTRIEGNTEAFF
. TRBJ1-4 TRBD1 TRBV30 TGTGCCTCGGGACAGAGCAATAATGAAAAACTGTTTTTT CASGQSNNEKLFF
. TRBJ1-2 . TRBV5-1 TGCGCCAGCAGCCCAGGGTCTTCAGCTAACTATGGCTACACCTTC CASSPGSSANYGYTF
once TRBJ2-7 TRBD2 TRBV15 TGTGCCACCAGCAGAGAATTAGCGGGCACCCTCTCCTACGAGCAGTACTTC CATSRELAGTLSYEQYF
. TRBJ2-3 TRBD1 TRBV6-5 TGTGCCAGCAGACAGGGGAGCACAGATACGCAGTATTTT CASRQGSTDTQYF
once TRBJ2-2 . TRBV10-3 TGTGCCATCAGTGAGGTTTGGGATACCGGGGAGCTGTTTTTT CAISEVWDTGELFF
. TRBJ1-1 . TRBV5-1 TGCGCCAGCGCGTCGGACGGCCCGAACACTGAAGCTTTCTTT CASASDGPNTEAFF
. TRBJ1-1 . TRBV3-1/TRBV3-2 TGTGCCAGCAGCCAAGATGACGGGGATGAAGCTTTCTTT CASSQDDGDEAFF
. TRBJ1-2 . TRBV4-1 TGCGCCAGCAGCCAAGTCCGAGTTCCGGGGGCGAACTATGGCTACACCTTC CASSQVRVPGANYGYTF
. TRBJ2-5 TRBD2 TRBV11-2 TGTGCCAGCAGCTTTGTTTCTAGCGGGATGGGGGAGACCCAGTACTTC CASSFVSSGMGETQYF
. TRBJ1-5 TRBD1 TRBV6-2/TRBV6-3 TGTGCCAGCAGTTACGGGTCGGGACAGGGAGATCAGCCCCAGCATTTT CASSYGSGQGDQPQHF
. TRBJ1-1 . TRBV29-1 TGCAGCGGAAAACACCCGAACACTGAAGCTTTCTTT CSGKHPNTEAFF
. TRBJ1-1 . TRBV27 TGTGCCAGCAGGACGACATTGAACACTGAAGCTTTCTTT CASRTTLNTEAFF
. TRBJ1-3 . TRBV28 TGTGCCAGCAGAATCACCTCAGGGCGAGCGAGCTCTGGAAACACCATATATTTT CASRITSGRASSGNTIYF
. TRBJ1-4 TRBD1 TRBV18 TGTGCCAGCTCACCATCGGGACAGGGGGGTGAAAAACTGTTTTTT CASSPSGQGGEKLFF
. TRBJ2-3 . TRBV7-9 TGTGCCAGCAGCCGGACTAACACAGATACGCAGTATTTT CASSRTNTDTQYF
once TRBJ1-3 TRBD1 TRBV7-9 TGTGCCAGCGTCCCAGGGGGCTCTGGAAACACCATATATTTT CASVPGGSGNTIYF
. TRBJ1-5 . TRBV30 TGTGCCTGGAGTGTTTTCCAGGATCAGCCCCAGCATTTT CAWSVFQDQPQHF
. TRBJ1-5 . TRBV5-1 TGCGCCAGCAGCTTGGCAGGGTATAGCAATCAGCCCCAGCATTTT CASSLAGYSNQPQHF
. TRBJ1-1 . TRBV5-4 TGTGCCAGCAGCTTGGTTTGGGACACTGAAGCTTTCTTT CASSLVWDTEAFF
. TRBJ2-2 TRBD2 TRBV9 TGTGCCAGCAGCGTCTCGGTGGTGGGGGGGACCGGGGAGCTGTTTTTT CASSVSVVGGTGELFF
. TRBJ2-1 . TRBV6-5 TGTGCCAGCAGTCTTAGCGGAGCCAACAATGAGCAGTTCTTC CASSLSGANNEQFF
. TRBJ2-7 TRBD2 TRBV5-6 TGTGCCAGCAGCTCACTAGCGGACGAATCCTACGAGCAGTACTTC CASSSLADESYEQYF
. TRBJ1-3 . TRBV10-3 TGTGCCATCATCCCGGGACCGGGGGGAAACACCATATATTTT CAIIPGPGGNTIYF
. TRBJ1-1 . TRBV5-1 TGCGCCAGCAGCTTCGTCACGTGGACGAGAGACGCTGAAGCTTTCTTT CASSFVTWTRDAEAFF
. TRBJ1-5 . TRBV28 TGTGCCAGTATTTCGGGCAATCAGCCCCAGCATTTT CASISGNQPQHF
. TRBJ1-4 . TRBV15 TGTGCCACCAGCAGTCAGGCAGATCCTAGTGAAAAACTGTTTTTT CATSSQADPSEKLFF
. TRBJ2-3 . TRBV29-1 TGCAGCGTTGCCTCAGGGAGTGCTAGCACAGATACGCAGTATTTT CSVASGSASTDTQYF
once TRBJ1-3 . TRBV28 TGTGCCAGCAGTTTATTCCGCTTCCCCTCTGGAAACACCATATATTTT CASSLFRFPSGNTIYF
. TRBJ2-1 . TRBV24-1 TGTGCCACCAGTACGCTAGCGCTCAATGAGCAGTTCTTC CATSTLALNEQFF
. TRBJ1-5 TRBD1 TRBV4-2 TGTGCCAGCAGCCAAGATCACCAGGGGGGTGTTCAGCCCCAGCATTTT CASSQDHQGGVQPQHF
. TRBJ1-5 . TRBV19 TGTGCCAGTAGCCTAAGGGAGTGGGGCAATCAGCCCCAGCATTTT CASSLREWGNQPQHF
. TRBJ1-4 . TRBV6-5 TGTGCCAGCAGGGGAACAACTAATGAAAAACTGTTTTTT CASRGTTNEKLFF
. TRBJ2-7 . TRBV5-1 TGCGCCAGCAGCTTGGGCGGGGAATACGAGCAGTACTTC CASSLGGEYEQYF
. TRBJ1-5 . TRBV6-4 TGTGCCAGCAGTGCCAGAGATTACCGGGCCTGGGGCAATCAGCCCCAGCATTTT CASSARDYRAWGNQPQHF
. TRBJ2-2 . TRBV27 TGTGCCAGCAGTTTATTAGGGGGCACCGGGGAGCTGTTTTTT CASSLLGGTGELFF
. TRBJ2-6 TRBD2 TRBV19 TGTGCCACCTCGAATCCCCTAGCGGGAGCTGGGGCCAACGTCCTGACTTTC CATSNPLAGAGANVLTF